One and the same sample provided the 31 T cell receptor beta chains below, sequenced in a study of T cells after yellow fever vaccination (dated by TCRdb to the late 2010s). Library preparation was by 5' RACE. Instrument used: Illumina HiSeq 2500. Through fastp at Q25 and MiXCR, TCRdb rebuilt clones from the public reads, retaining in-frame beta chains. Duplicate CDR3 protein sequences are folded into a single record with the most common DNA and genes. The sample includes a few hundred thousand distinct CDR3 sequences, with about a fifth observed a single time. The ten largest clonotypes hold roughly 13% of the sample. Interpreted using the paper, the treatment or condition label stands for: live attenuated yellow fever vaccine strain. The sequences come from PBMCs, collected 15 days after the yellow fever booster vaccination. Source of these receptors: a man aged 25 to 45 who received the YFV17D yellow fever vaccine.

The rearrangement uses TRBV9 and TRBJ2-3, with D possibly matching TRBD2 (7 bases). The germline V gene encodes CDR1 SGDLS and CDR2 YYNGEE. CDR3 length: 14 amino acids. V was cut by 2 bases and J by 1 base, with 8 bases left in between. The CDR3 is CASSVGGRTDTQYF. In nucleotides, the CDR3 is TGTGCCAGCAGCGTGGGGGGGCGCACAGATACGCAGTATTTT.

This chain uses TRBV5-1 with TRBJ2-3, with TRBD1 as a possible D gene (6 bases). In germline, CDR1 is SGHRS, CDR2 YFSETQ. The CDR3 has 14 residues. Trimming took 6 bases from V and 2 from J, leaving 13 bases between them. The CDR3 sequence: CASTSGDTTDTQYF. DNA for the CDR3: TGCGCCAGCACCTCTGGGGACACCACAGATACGCAGTATTTT.

The chain employs TRBV12-5 and TRBJ2-7, with 8 bases matching TRBD1. The CDR3 totals 15 residues. V lost 7 bases, J lost 1 base, and 9 bases stayed unmatched. Germline loops: CDR1 LGHNT, CDR2 FRNRAP. In DNA, the CDR3 is TGTGCTAGTGCCCGGACAGGGTTGGGATCCTACGAGCAGTACTTC. This gives the protein CASARTGLGSYEQYF. Full variable domain (missing parts from reference TRBV12-5 and TRBJ2-7): DARVTQTPRHKVTEMGQEVTMRCQPILGHNTVFWYRQTMMQGLELLAYFRNRAPLDDSGMPKDRFSAEMPDATLATLKIQPSEPRDSAVYFCASARTGLGSYEQYFGPGTRLTVT.

The CDR3 bases are TGTGCCACCAGCAGCGGGCGGGAGTTTTACAATGAGCAGTTCTTC. Protein sequence: CATSSGREFYNEQFF. V gene TRBV15 combines with J gene TRBJ2-1, with 7 bases identical to TRBD2. In germline, CDR1 is LNHNV, CDR2 YYDKDF (reference sequence). The CDR3 runs to 15 residues. V trimming: 3 bases; J trimming: 4 bases; junction bases outside the gene matches: 6. Looking up the rest from reference TRBV15 and TRBJ2-1 gives the full variable domain: DAMVIQNPRYQVTQFGKPVTLSCSQTLNHNVMYWYQQKSSQAPKLLFHYYDKDFNNEADTPDNFQSRRPNTSFCFLDIRSPGLGDTAMYLCATSSGREFYNEQFFGPGTRLTVL.

The chain uses TRBV6-1 and TRBJ1-5; 7 bases map to TRBD1. The J segment lost 5 bases and the V segment lost 10 bases, leaving 8 bases of the junction unmatched. The CDR3 has 13 residues. In germline, CDR1 is MNHNS, CDR2 SASEGT. CDR3: CATTTGWDQPQHF. For the CDR3, the DNA is TGTGCCACCACGACAGGGTGGGATCAGCCCCAGCATTTT.

The CDR3 sequence is CASSRVVGEQYF. CDR3 DNA: TGTGCCAGCTCCAGGGTCGTCGGCGAGCAGTACTTC. The gene calls are TRBV12-3 or TRBV12-4 and TRBJ2-7; D is perhaps TRBD1 (5 bases). CDR3 length: 12 residues. V was clipped by 8 bases and J by 6 bases, with 14 bases between them.

The chain couples TRBV20-1 to TRBJ2-5; 8 nucleotides line up with TRBD1. There are 13 residues in the CDR3. CDR1 and CDR2 (germline): DFQATT, SNEGSKA (reference sequence). The junction had 5 bases not matched to a gene; V was cut back by 4 bases and J by 4 bases. The CDR3 bases are TGCAGTGCTAACGTCAGGGGGCCAGAGACCCAGTACTTC. This gives the protein CSANVRGPETQYF.

The V and J genes are TRBV12-3 or TRBV12-4 and TRBJ1-4; TRBD1 might be the D (5 bases). The CDR3 totals 14 residues. Between the trimmed V and J ends, which lost 7 bases and 7 bases, there was a span of 16 bases. The chain's CDR3 is CASTVTGRGEKLFF. The CDR3 bases are TGTGCCAGCACCGTCACAGGTCGGGGTGAAAAACTGTTTTTT.

There are a few counts of this clonotype. The chain employs TRBV12-3 or TRBV12-4 and TRBJ2-7; 8 bases agree with TRBD2. This CDR3 region has 15 residues. The trim removed 0 bases at V and 6 bases at J, leaving 7 bases unmatched. CDR3: CASSLAGIGTSEQYF. CDR3 sequence (DNA): TGTGCCAGCAGTTTAGCGGGAATCGGGACTAGCGAGCAGTACTTC.

The genes are TRBV6-2 or TRBV6-3 and TRBJ2-1, with a possible D match to TRBD1 (6 bases). The CDR3 is 15 residues long. CDR1 is MNHEY and CDR2 is SVGEGT in the germline V gene. The germline V and J ends were trimmed by 6 bases and 0 bases, with 12 bases remaining between them. Here the CDR3 DNA reads TGTGCCAGCAGGGGACAAGGGAGCTCCTACAATGAGCAGTTCTTC. It is translated as CASRGQGSSYNEQFF.

V is TRBV12-3 or TRBV12-4 and J is TRBJ2-1, with a possible D match to TRBD2 (6 bases). The CDR3 has 14 residues. V was clipped by 6 bases and J by 9 bases, with 18 bases between them. In DNA form, the CDR3 reads TGTGCCAGCAGGGTAAGCAGCGGGCAGGCTGAGCAGTTCTTC. It is translated as CASRVSSGQAEQFF.

V gene TRBV7-2 combines with J gene TRBJ2-1; unclear D gene. V dropped 0 bases and J dropped 7 bases, with 13 bases sitting between them. This CDR3 has 15 residues. Per the germline V gene, CDR1 is SGHTA and CDR2 is FQGNSA. For the CDR3, the DNA is TGTGCCAGCAGCTTAGCGGGCACCGGCACAAATGAGCAGTTCTTC. Amino acids: CASSLAGTGTNEQFF.

The V and J genes are TRBV24-1 and TRBJ2-5; D possibly corresponds to TRBD2 (5 bases). V was shortened by 3 bases and J by 1 base, with 11 bases between the two germline ends. CDR1 is KGHDR and CDR2 is SFDVKD in the germline V gene. CDR3 length: 15 amino acids. CDR3 coding DNA: TGTGCCACCAGTGATAGCACCCGGGGCCAAGAGACCCAGTACTTC. Its protein is CATSDSTRGQETQYF.

The chain uses TRBV10-3 and TRBJ2-2, with 9 nucleotides matching TRBD2. Germline trimming cut 11 bases from V and 0 bases from J; bases unmatched to any gene: 7. The CDR3 spans 15 residues. Germline V gene lookup returns CDR1 ENHRY and CDR2 SYGVKD. The CDR3 loop is CASQAGGTNTGELFF. DNA of the CDR3: TGTGCCTCACAAGCGGGAGGAACGAACACCGGGGAGCTGTTTTTT.

This chain links TRBV2 with TRBJ2-1; unclear D gene. The germline V and J ends were trimmed by 2 bases and 3 bases, with 2 bases remaining between them. The length of the CDR3 is 12 residues. The germline V gene encodes CDR1 SNHLY and CDR2 FYNNEI. In DNA, the CDR3 is TGTGCCAGCAGTGAAAGCTACAATGAGCAGTTCTTC. The encoded protein is CASSESYNEQFF. The full variable domain, with the rest looked up from reference TRBV2 and TRBJ2-1, is EPEVTQTPSHQVTQMGQEVILRCVPISNHLYFYWYRQILGQKVEFLVSFYNNEISEKSEIFDDQFSVERPDGSNFTLKIRSTKLEDSAMYFCASSESYNEQFFGPGTRLTVL.

The V and J genes are TRBV7-9 and TRBJ2-1, with TRBD2 identical over 8 bases. The CDR3 contains 11 residues. The germline V gene has CDR1 SEHNR and CDR2 FQNEAQ (reference sequence). V shed 3 bases, J shed 16 bases, and the junction held 5 bases outside the gene matches. CDR3 sequence reads: CASSFGGESFF. The CDR3 coding sequence is TGTGCCAGCAGCTTCGGGGGGGAGAGTTTCTTC. The full variable domain, in which reference TRBV7-9 and TRBJ2-1 provide the parts outside the CDR3, is DTGVSQNPRHKITKRGQNVTFRCDPISEHNRLYWYRQTLGQGPEFLTYFQNEAQLEKSRLLSDRFSAERPKGSFSTLEIQRTEQGDSAMYLCASSFGGESFFGPGTRLTVL.

This chain links TRBV15 with TRBJ2-4; no definite D call. The CDR3 is 15 residues long. Per germline, CDR1 LNHNV and CDR2 YYDKDF (reference sequence). The germline V and J ends were trimmed by 3 bases and 6 bases, with 15 bases remaining between them. DNA for the CDR3: TGTGCCACCAGCAGGGAGAAGTCTTGGGGAAACATTCAGTACTTC. This translates into CATSREKSWGNIQYF.

This clonotype appeared a few times. The chain couples TRBV7-2 to TRBJ2-7; the D is unclear. The CDR3 spans 15 residues. CDR1 and CDR2 from the germline V gene are SGHTA and FQGNSA. Trimming shortened V by 1 base and J by 4 bases, and 14 bases separated the two germline ends. CDR3 nucleotide sequence: TGTGCCAGCAGCTTAGAGGTTTCGCGGAGATACGAGCAGTACTTC. Residues: CASSLEVSRRYEQYF.

This clonotype was counted between two and nine times. The V gene is TRBV20-1, the J gene TRBJ2-1; 9 positions match TRBD2. Germline loops: CDR1 DFQATT, CDR2 SNEGSKA (reference sequence). CDR3 length equals 13 residues. The CDR3: CSVPREGTYEQFF. In DNA form, the CDR3 reads TGCTCAGTGCCGCGGGAGGGCACGTATGAGCAGTTCTTC.

The rearrangement joins TRBV6-5 to TRBJ2-3; D unclear. There are 14 residues in the CDR3. V shed 0 bases and J shed 4 bases, with 8 bases lying between them. The germline V gene encodes CDR1 MNHEY and CDR2 SVGAGI. CDR3 sequence reads: CASSYSKAPDTQYF. CDR3 in DNA: TGTGCCAGCAGTTACTCTAAGGCCCCAGATACGCAGTATTTT.

The DNA for the CDR3 is TGTGCCAGCACCGCGCATACAACTAATGAAAAACTGTTTTTT. Protein sequence: CASTAHTTNEKLFF. The genes are TRBV12-3 or TRBV12-4 and TRBJ1-4; D is uncertain. This CDR3 region has 14 residues. Between the trimmed V and J ends, which lost 7 bases and 0 bases, there was a span of 9 bases.

This clonotype was counted a few times. The chain combines TRBV29-1 with TRBJ2-5; the match to TRBD1 covers 11 bases. Germline trimming cut 4 bases from V and 5 bases from J; bases unmatched to any gene: 12. The CDR3 has 16 residues. Looked up from germline, CDR1 is SQVTM and CDR2 is ANQGSEA. DNA for the CDR3: TGCAGCGTTGTAGGATCAGGACAGGGGGCGCGGGAGACCCAGTACTTC. Its translation: CSVVGSGQGARETQYF.

Only a few counts were recorded for this clonotype. This chain connects TRBV15 to TRBJ2-2, with TRBD2 identical over 10 bases. The germline V gene has CDR1 LNHNV and CDR2 YYDKDF (reference sequence). V gave up 5 bases and J gave up 7 bases; unmatched junction bases: 13. The CDR3 extends over 17 amino acids. The CDR3 DNA is TGTGCCACCAGCCGCAACTCTCCTAGCGGGAGTGGCGGGGAGCTGTTTTTT. Residues: CATSRNSPSGSGGELFF.

This chain joins TRBV5-6 and TRBJ2-4; D is ambiguous. Germline CDR1 is SGHDT and CDR2 is YYEEEE. The CDR3 is 15 amino acids. V was pared by 3 bases and J by 7 bases, with 17 bases between. CDR3 bases: TGTGCCAGCAGCTCCCCCCTAACCAAAGGGAACATTCAGTACTTC. Its translation is CASSSPLTKGNIQYF.

In its sample, this clonotype was seen a few times. The chain joins TRBV20-1 to TRBJ1-4; 7 nucleotides match TRBD1. The length of the CDR3 is 13 residues. Germline values: CDR1 DFQATT, CDR2 SNEGSKA (reference sequence). V shed 7 bases and J 7 bases; nucleotides not matched to a gene: 9. CDR3 DNA: TGCAGTGTTAAGACAGGGAATTCTGAAAAACTGTTTTTT. This gives the protein CSVKTGNSEKLFF.

This clonotype was counted a few times. The CDR3 loop is CASSLTSGRLASYEQYF. CDR3 sequence (DNA): TGTGCCAGCAGCTTAACTAGCGGGAGACTCGCTTCCTACGAGCAGTACTTC. The rearrangement uses TRBV7-2 and TRBJ2-7; 11 nucleotides agree with TRBD2. The CDR3 runs to 17 residues. Trimming removed 2 bases from V and 1 base from J; junction bases left unmatched: 7. Germline loops: CDR1 SGHTA, CDR2 FQGNSA.

The chain couples TRBV30 to TRBJ2-5; D unresolved. Trimming cost V 4 bases and J 1 base, with 10 bases left between them. The V gene's germline CDR1 is GTSNPN and CDR2 SVGIG (reference sequence). CDR3 length: 13 residues. The CDR3 region is CAWIRDTQETQYF. CDR3 nucleotide sequence: TGTGCCTGGATCAGAGACACCCAAGAGACCCAGTACTTC.

This clonotype turned up a few times. The J gene is TRBJ2-1, the V gene TRBV20-1; 14 bases line up with TRBD2. V was clipped by 6 bases and J by 10 bases; unmatched bases: 8. The length of the CDR3 is 14 residues. The germline CDR1 and CDR2 sequences are DFQATT and SNEGSKA (reference sequence). CDR3 sequence reads: CSAPPGLAGVEQFF. The CDR3, as DNA: TGCAGTGCCCCTCCGGGACTAGCGGGAGTGGAGCAGTTCTTC.

The chain couples TRBV7-2 to TRBJ2-3; tentative D call: TRBD2 (5 bases). The germline V gene has CDR1 SGHTA and CDR2 FQGNSA. V lost 3 bases and J lost 0, with 13 bases in between. The CDR3 is made up of 16 amino acids. The CDR3 spells CASSFQRKGSTDTQYF. In DNA, the CDR3 is TGTGCCAGCAGCTTCCAGCGGAAAGGGAGCACAGATACGCAGTATTTT.

This clonotype was observed a few times. V and J are TRBV4-3 and TRBJ2-1, with a tentative D call TRBD2 (5 bases). CDR1 and CDR2 from the germline V gene are LGHNA and YSLEER. The CDR3 runs to 14 residues. The ends were cut back, 0 bases at V and 9 bases at J, with 12 bases in the middle. The CDR3 bases are TGCGCCAGCAGCCAAGATCAGGAGAGGGTTGAGCAGTTCTTC. It translates to CASSQDQERVEQFF.

This clonotype was seen more than once but under ten times. This chain uses TRBV7-6 with TRBJ2-5; TRBD1 or TRBD2 may be the D gene (5 bases each). Deletions cut 6 bases from V and 5 bases from J, with 16 bases between. Germline CDR1 is SGHVS and CDR2 is FNYEAQ. CDR3 length: 14 amino acids. This chain's CDR3 is CASSISGTGETQYF. CDR3 coding DNA: TGTGCCAGCAGTATTTCCGGGACGGGGGAGACCCAGTACTTC.